The rows below give T cell receptor beta chains drawn from one sample of a study of cytomegalovirus exposure and HLA in healthy donors. Assay used: immunoSEQ multiplex PCR; TCRdb lists only in-frame clones, some missing. The table lists about 180,000 clones, around 82% of them singletons. Sequenced input: PBMCs. These receptors originate from a man aged 55-75 years in good health and CMV-seronegative. CDR3s include the opening cysteine and the closing phenylalanine or tryptophan. A D gene is named only where the DNA matches it firmly. Rows may omit the clone size; those that give it use once, few, many or a size class.

D,V,size,J,CDR3,DNA
NA,TRBV19,once,TRBJ2-7,CASSIDPGGAYEQYF,TGTGCCAGTAGTATAGATCCGGGGGGCGCGTACGAGCAGTACTTC
TRBD1,TRBV7-2,NA,TRBJ1-5,CASSSRTGGDQPQHF,TGTGCCAGCAGCTCGAGGACAGGGGGAGATCAGCCCCAGCATTTT
NA,TRBV5-4,few,TRBJ1-6,CASSSDYRVEDSPLHF,TGTGCCAGCAGCTCGGATTATCGGGTGGAGGATTCACCCCTCCACTTT
TRBD1,TRBV27,NA,TRBJ1-1,CASRTRAGGLLNTEAFF,TGTGCCAGCAGGACCAGGGCAGGGGGACTTTTGAACACTGAAGCTTTCTTT
NA,TRBV28,NA,TRBJ1-1,CASSPVAGYMSTEAFF,TGTGCCAGCAGTCCCGTGGCAGGGTACATGAGCACTGAAGCTTTCTTT
TRBD1,TRBV19,NA,TRBJ1-2,CASSIDRDFGGYTF,TGTGCCAGTAGTATCGACAGGGATTTCGGTGGCTACACCTTC
TRBD1,TRBV29-1,NA,TRBJ1-4,CSVETGGKLFF,TGCAGCGTTGAGACAGGGGGGAAACTGTTTTTT
TRBD1,TRBV4-2,NA,TRBJ1-2,CASSQGTGVANYGYTF,TGTGCCAGCAGCCAAGGGACAGGGGTTGCTAACTATGGCTACACCTTC
TRBD1,TRBV14,NA,TRBJ1-3,CASSRDRGSRNTIYF,TGTGCCAGCAGCCGTGACAGGGGGTCTAGAAACACCATATATTTT
TRBD2,TRBV19,NA,TRBJ2-7,CASSSSGGASYEQYF,TGTGCCAGTAGCTCTAGCGGGGGGGCCTCCTACGAGCAGTACTTC
NA,TRBV4-3,few,TRBJ2-1,CASSQGLAPYNEQFF,TGCGCCAGCAGCCAAGGACTGGCACCCTACAATGAGCAGTTCTTC
NA,TRBV6-1,NA,TRBJ2-6,CASSVAESSGANVLTF,TGTGCCAGCAGTGTGGCGGAGAGCTCTGGGGCCAACGTCCTGACTTTC
NA,TRBV6-1,NA,TRBJ1-1,CASSEIGVRTEAFF,TGTGCCAGCAGTGAAATAGGGGTCAGGACTGAAGCTTTCTTT
NA,TRBV2,NA,TRBJ1-1,CASSENPTGVTEAFF,TGTGCCAGCAGTGAAAACCCGACAGGCGTAACTGAAGCTTTCTTT
NA,TRBV5-4,NA,TRBJ2-1,CASSQNSRSYNEQFF,TGTGCCAGCAGCCAAAACAGCCGCTCCTACAATGAGCAGTTCTTC
TRBD2,TRBV5-1,NA,TRBJ2-3,CASTNGGGPDTQYF,TGCGCCAGCACGAACGGGGGGGGCCCAGATACGCAGTATTTT
NA,TRBV18,NA,TRBJ1-2,CASSSDDPASNYGYTF,TGTGCCAGCTCATCCGACGATCCAGCTAGCAACTATGGCTACACCTTC
NA,TRBV5-1,NA,TRBJ1-4,CASSPGPREEKLFF,TGCGCCAGCAGCCCCGGGCCCCGGGAGGAAAAACTGTTTTTT
TRBD2,TRBV5-4,NA,TRBJ2-4,CASSFREGLAKNIQYF,TGTGCCAGCAGCTTCAGGGAGGGGTTAGCCAAAAACATTCAGTACTTC
NA,TRBV7-9,NA,TRBJ2-5,CASSLGGPQETQYF,TGTGCCAGCAGCTTGGGAGGACCCCAAGAGACCCAGTACTTC
NA,TRBV5-4,NA,TRBJ1-2,CAGSYRGNGYTF,TGTGCCGGCAGTTACCGAGGGAATGGCTACACCTTC
NA,TRBV19,NA,TRBJ2-1,CASTPPGGTYNEQFF,TGTGCCAGTACTCCCCCCGGAGGAACCTACAATGAGCAGTTCTTC
TRBD2,TRBV4-3,NA,TRBJ2-1,CASSQGELAGGLFF,TGCGCCAGCAGCCAAGGTGAACTAGCGGGAGGGTTGTTCTTC
NA,TRBV27,NA,TRBJ2-7,CASSTGGEQYF,TGTGCCAGCAGTACGGGTGGCGAGCAGTACTTC
TRBD1,TRBV6-5,NA,TRBJ2-2,CASSRQGPNTGELFF,TGTGCCAGCAGTAGACAGGGACCAAACACCGGGGAGCTGTTTTTT
NA,TRBV2,NA,TRBJ1-1,CASRLSAGVGTEAFF,TGTGCCAGCAGACTCTCGGCAGGGGTTGGCACTGAAGCTTTCTTT
NA,TRBV5-1,NA,TRBJ1-6,CASSLVPGADNSPLHF,TGCGCCAGCAGCTTGGTTCCAGGGGCCGATAATTCACCCCTCCACTTT
TRBD1,TRBV29-1,NA,TRBJ2-7,CSVEPAGGSGGQYF,TGCAGCGTTGAGCCGGCAGGGGGATCCGGCGGGCAGTACTTC
TRBD1,TRBV5-6,NA,TRBJ2-5,CASSSTGGRGKTQYF,TGTGCCAGCAGCTCAACAGGGGGCCGAGGGAAGACCCAGTACTTC
NA,TRBV7-8,NA,TRBJ1-1,CASTQGVMNTEAFF,TGTGCCAGCACCCAAGGAGTCATGAACACTGAAGCTTTCTTT
NA,TRBV4-1,NA,TRBJ2-6,CASSQEGGPGANVLTF,TGCGCCAGCAGCCAAGAGGGAGGTCCTGGGGCCAACGTCCTGACTTTC
NA,TRBV10-1,NA,TRBJ1-5,CASSTSGENSNQPQHF,TGCGCCAGCAGCACCTCAGGGGAAAATAGCAATCAGCCCCAGCATTTT
NA,TRBV6-4,NA,TRBJ1-2,CASSDSRTGLYGYTF,TGTGCCAGCAGTGACTCTCGAACAGGGCTCTATGGCTACACCTTC
NA,TRBV5-4,NA,TRBJ1-2,CASSPRQSYGYPF,TGTGCCAGCAGCCCTAGACAGAGTTATGGCTACCCCTTC
TRBD1,TRBV6-1,NA,TRBJ2-7,CASSEGTGAYEQHF,TGTGCCAGCAGTGAAGGGACAGGGGCCTACGAGCAGCACTTC
NA,TRBV9,NA,TRBJ1-3,CASSSPSDLGNTIYF,TGTGCCAGCAGCTCCCCGAGCGATCTCGGAAACACCATATATTTT
TRBD2,TRBV30,NA,TRBJ2-7,CAWSGGGSGSHEQYF,TGTGCCTGGAGCGGTGGGGGTAGCGGGAGCCACGAGCAGTACTTC
NA,TRBV7-9,NA,TRBJ2-2,CASRLSWNTGELFF,TGTGCCAGCAGACTAAGTTGGAACACCGGGGAGCTGTTTTTT
NA,TRBV5-6,NA,TRBJ2-7,CASSLASGSFYEQYF,TGTGCCAGCAGCTTGGCATCAGGAAGTTTCTACGAGCAGTACTTC
NA,TRBV6-5,NA,TRBJ1-3,CASTSGRLSGNTIYF,TGTGCCAGCACTTCCGGCAGGCTCTCTGGAAACACCATATATTTT
NA,TRBV5-6,NA,TRBJ2-7,CASSLGAGREQYF,TGTGCCAGCAGCTTGGGTGCAGGCCGCGAGCAGTACTTC
TRBD2,TRBV27,NA,TRBJ2-7,CASAGGVYEQYF,TGTGCCAGCGCTGGGGGGGTTTACGAGCAGTACTTC
NA,TRBV2,NA,TRBJ1-2,CASSVRGADGYTF,TGTGCCAGCAGTGTTAGGGGCGCGGACGGCTACACCTTC
NA,TRBV18,NA,TRBJ1-1,CASSEMAGDGTEAFF,TGTGCCAGCTCAGAAATGGCAGGGGACGGCACTGAAGCTTTCTTT
NA,TRBV15,NA,TRBJ1-4,CATSRDRGGEKLFF,TGTGCCACCAGCAGAGATCGCGGCGGGGAAAAACTGTTTTTT